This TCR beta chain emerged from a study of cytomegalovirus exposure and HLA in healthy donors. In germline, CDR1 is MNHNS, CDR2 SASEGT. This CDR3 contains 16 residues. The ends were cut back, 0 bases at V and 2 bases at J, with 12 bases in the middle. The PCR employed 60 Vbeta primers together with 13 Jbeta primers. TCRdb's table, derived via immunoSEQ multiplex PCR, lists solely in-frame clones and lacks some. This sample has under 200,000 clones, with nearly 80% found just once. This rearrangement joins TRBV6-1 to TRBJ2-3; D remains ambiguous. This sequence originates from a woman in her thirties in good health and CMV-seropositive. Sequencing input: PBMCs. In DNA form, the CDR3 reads TGTGCCAGCAGTGAAGCGAGAAGCGCCTCCACAGATACGCAGTATTTT. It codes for CASSEARSASTDTQYF.